The 5 T cell receptor beta chains in this list originate from one sample, sequenced in a study of T cells expressing NK-cell markers. Each CDR3 protein gets one entry in TCRdb, which reprocessed the 5' RACE reads and gives no DNA. This specimen shows 400,000 to 550,000 distinct CDR3 sequences; the ten leading clones hold 7.3%. The sample was blood T cells: a sorted CD56 or NKG2C T cell subset, CD4+ or CD8+ T cells, or bulk PBMC T cells (not recorded which). All receptors come from a woman aged 18 to 75 in good health.

The chain links TRBV4-2 to TRBJ2-3; as DNA is missing, the TRBD2 call by TCRdb cannot be tested. Per germline, CDR1 LGHNA and CDR2 YNFKEQ. CDR3 size: 18 residues. The CDR3 here is CASSPRTSGRSSTDTQYF.

The chain links TRBV4-3 to TRBJ1-1. The germline CDR1 and CDR2 sequences are LGHNA and YSLEER. The CDR3 is 13 amino acids. CDR3 region: CASSQEEGREAFF.

The chain is built from TRBV20-1 and TRBJ2-5; TCRdb's D call, TRBD2, is unchecked because there is no DNA. CDR1 DFQATT and CDR2 SNEGSKA come from the germline V gene (reference sequence). The CDR3 is 16 amino acids. CDR3 loop: CSATGTSGRSGETQYF.

The J gene is TRBJ1-1, the V gene TRBV29-1; TCRdb proposes TRBD1, but this gene call is untestable without DNA. The CDR3 consists of 12 residues. Germline values: CDR1 SQVTM, CDR2 ANQGSEA. The CDR3 region is CSVPRAAGQAFF.

The chain joins TRBV6-2 or TRBV6-3 to TRBJ2-1. In germline, CDR1 is MNHEY, CDR2 SVGEGT. The CDR3 spans 15 residues. Here the CDR3 reads CASSYRQERSREQFF.